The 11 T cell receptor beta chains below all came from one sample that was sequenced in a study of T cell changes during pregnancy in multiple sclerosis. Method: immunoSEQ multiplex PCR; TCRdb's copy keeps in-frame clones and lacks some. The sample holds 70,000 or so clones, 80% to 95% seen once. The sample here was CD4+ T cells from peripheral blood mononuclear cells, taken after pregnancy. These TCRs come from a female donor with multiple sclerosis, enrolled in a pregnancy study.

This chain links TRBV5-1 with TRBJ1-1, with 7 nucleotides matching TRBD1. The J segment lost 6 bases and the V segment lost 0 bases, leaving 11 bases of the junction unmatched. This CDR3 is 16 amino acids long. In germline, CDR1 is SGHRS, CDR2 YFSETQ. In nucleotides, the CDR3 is TGCGCCAGCAGCTTGGTTTTGGGGGCGCAGGGGGCTGAAGCTTTCTTT. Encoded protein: CASSLVLGAQGAEAFF.

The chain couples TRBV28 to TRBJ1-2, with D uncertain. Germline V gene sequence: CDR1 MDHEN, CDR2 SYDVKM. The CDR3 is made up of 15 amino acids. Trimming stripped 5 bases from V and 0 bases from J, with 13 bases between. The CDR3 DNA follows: TGTGCCAGCAGTAAATTGGAGTTTTCTAACTATGGCTACACCTTC. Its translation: CASSKLEFSNYGYTF.

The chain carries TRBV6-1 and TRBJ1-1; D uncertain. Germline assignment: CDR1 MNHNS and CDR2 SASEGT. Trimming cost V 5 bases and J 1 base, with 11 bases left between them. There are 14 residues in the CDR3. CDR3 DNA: TGTGCCAGCAGTCCCACCGGGAAGAACACTGAAGCTTTCTTT. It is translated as CASSPTGKNTEAFF.

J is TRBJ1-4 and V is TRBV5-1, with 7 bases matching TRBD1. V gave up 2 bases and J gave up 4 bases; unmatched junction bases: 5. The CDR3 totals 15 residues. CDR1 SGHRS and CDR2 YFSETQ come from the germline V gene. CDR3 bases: TGCGCCAGCAGCTTCACAGGGGAAGATAATGAAAAACTGTTTTTT. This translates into CASSFTGEDNEKLFF.

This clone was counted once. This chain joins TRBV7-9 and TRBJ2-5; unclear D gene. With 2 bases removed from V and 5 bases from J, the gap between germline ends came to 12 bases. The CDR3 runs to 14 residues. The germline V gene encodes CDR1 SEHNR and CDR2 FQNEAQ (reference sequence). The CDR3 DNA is TGTGCCAGCAGCTTACTGGTGGGCTCGGAGACCCAGTACTTC. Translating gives CASSLLVGSETQYF.

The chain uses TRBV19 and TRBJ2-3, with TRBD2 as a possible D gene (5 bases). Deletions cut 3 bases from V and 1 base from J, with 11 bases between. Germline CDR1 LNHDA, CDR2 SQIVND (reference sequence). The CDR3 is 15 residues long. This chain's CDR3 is CASSIRDGGTDTQYF. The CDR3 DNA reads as TGTGCCAGTAGTATCCGGGATGGAGGCACAGATACGCAGTATTTT.

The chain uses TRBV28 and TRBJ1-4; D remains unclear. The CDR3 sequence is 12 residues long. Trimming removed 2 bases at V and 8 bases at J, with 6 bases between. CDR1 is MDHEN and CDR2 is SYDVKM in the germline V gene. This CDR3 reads CASSLGPEKLFF. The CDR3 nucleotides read TGTGCCAGCAGTTTAGGGCCGGAAAAACTGTTTTTT.

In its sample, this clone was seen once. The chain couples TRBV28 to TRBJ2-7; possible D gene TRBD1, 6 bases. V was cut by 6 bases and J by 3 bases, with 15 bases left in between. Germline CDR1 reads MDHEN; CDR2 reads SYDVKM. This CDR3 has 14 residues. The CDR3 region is CASRRTDRSYEQYF. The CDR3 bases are TGTGCCAGCAGACGTACTGACAGGAGCTACGAGCAGTACTTC.

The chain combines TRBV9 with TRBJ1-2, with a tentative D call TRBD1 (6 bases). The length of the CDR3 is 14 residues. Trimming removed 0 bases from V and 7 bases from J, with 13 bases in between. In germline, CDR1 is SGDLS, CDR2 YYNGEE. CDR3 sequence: CASSVGGGLGGYTF. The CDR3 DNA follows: TGTGCCAGCAGCGTAGGGGGGGGCTTGGGTGGCTACACCTTC.

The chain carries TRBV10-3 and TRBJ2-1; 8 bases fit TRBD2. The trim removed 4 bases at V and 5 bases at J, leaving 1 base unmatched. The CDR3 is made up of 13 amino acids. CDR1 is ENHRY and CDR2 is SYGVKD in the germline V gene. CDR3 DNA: TGTGCCATCAGTGGGGGACTAGACAATGAGCAGTTCTTC. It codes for CAISGGLDNEQFF.

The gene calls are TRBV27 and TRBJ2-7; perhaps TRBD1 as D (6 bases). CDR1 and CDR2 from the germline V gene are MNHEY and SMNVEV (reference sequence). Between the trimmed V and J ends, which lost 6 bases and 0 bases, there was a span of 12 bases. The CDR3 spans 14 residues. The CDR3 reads CASRLQGFSYEQYF. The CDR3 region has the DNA TGTGCCAGCAGGCTCCAGGGGTTCTCCTACGAGCAGTACTTC.